Listed below are T cell receptor beta chains from one sample, sequenced in a study of control samples from healthy donors and cancer patients. Profiled with immunoSEQ multiplex PCR; TCRdb holds only in-frame clones, not every one. The sample carries about 140,000 clones, roughly 92% recorded once. The sequencing sample was made of blood. These receptors came from a man younger than 45 in good health. The CDR3 runs from the conserved cysteine through the conserved F or W. Fields, in order: CDR3 protein, J gene, D gene, V gene. The D gene is left open where the match is weak.

cdr3_aa: CASSMGIRPGPAYTF
j_call: TRBJ1-2
d_call: .
v_call: TRBV19

cdr3_aa: CAWYWGFGNTIYF
j_call: TRBJ1-3
d_call: .
v_call: TRBV30

cdr3_aa: CASSSRQRGVF
j_call: TRBJ2-7
d_call: .
v_call: TRBV28

cdr3_aa: CASGDVHSYEQYF
j_call: TRBJ2-7
d_call: .
v_call: TRBV11-2

cdr3_aa: CASSKAPRQVLSNEQYF
j_call: TRBJ2-7
d_call: .
v_call: TRBV7-8

cdr3_aa: CASSFQGYGYTF
j_call: TRBJ1-2
d_call: .
v_call: TRBV27

cdr3_aa: CASSERTSGRPSSYNEQFF
j_call: TRBJ2-1
d_call: TRBD2
v_call: TRBV2

cdr3_aa: CASSVGLAGDTQYF
j_call: TRBJ2-3
d_call: .
v_call: TRBV9

cdr3_aa: CASSPVPGQGLDTEAFF
j_call: TRBJ1-1
d_call: .
v_call: TRBV21-1

cdr3_aa: CASSLDGLSGRANNEQFF
j_call: TRBJ2-1
d_call: TRBD2
v_call: TRBV7-2

cdr3_aa: CASSYRTDNYGYTF
j_call: TRBJ1-2
d_call: .
v_call: TRBV3-1/TRBV3-2

cdr3_aa: CASSLTLPYSSPLHF
j_call: TRBJ1-6
d_call: .
v_call: TRBV2

cdr3_aa: CASSRSGASYEQYF
j_call: TRBJ2-7
d_call: .
v_call: TRBV27

cdr3_aa: CASSPRRESSYEQYF
j_call: TRBJ2-7
d_call: .
v_call: TRBV18

cdr3_aa: CASSDRTGGNSPLHF
j_call: TRBJ1-6
d_call: TRBD1
v_call: TRBV28

cdr3_aa: CASGGLYSNQPQHF
j_call: TRBJ1-5
d_call: .
v_call: TRBV19

cdr3_aa: CASSFSGAPHQPQHF
j_call: TRBJ1-5
d_call: .
v_call: TRBV7-9

cdr3_aa: CASRRPVENTEAFF
j_call: TRBJ1-1
d_call: .
v_call: TRBV7-9

cdr3_aa: CASSFLAGGSNEQFF
j_call: TRBJ2-1
d_call: TRBD2
v_call: TRBV7-2

cdr3_aa: CASSWGQGLNTEAFF
j_call: TRBJ1-1
d_call: TRBD1
v_call: TRBV5-1

cdr3_aa: CASMGGRDNSPLHF
j_call: TRBJ1-6
d_call: .
v_call: TRBV28

cdr3_aa: CAWRTLSEGTIYF
j_call: TRBJ1-3
d_call: .
v_call: TRBV30